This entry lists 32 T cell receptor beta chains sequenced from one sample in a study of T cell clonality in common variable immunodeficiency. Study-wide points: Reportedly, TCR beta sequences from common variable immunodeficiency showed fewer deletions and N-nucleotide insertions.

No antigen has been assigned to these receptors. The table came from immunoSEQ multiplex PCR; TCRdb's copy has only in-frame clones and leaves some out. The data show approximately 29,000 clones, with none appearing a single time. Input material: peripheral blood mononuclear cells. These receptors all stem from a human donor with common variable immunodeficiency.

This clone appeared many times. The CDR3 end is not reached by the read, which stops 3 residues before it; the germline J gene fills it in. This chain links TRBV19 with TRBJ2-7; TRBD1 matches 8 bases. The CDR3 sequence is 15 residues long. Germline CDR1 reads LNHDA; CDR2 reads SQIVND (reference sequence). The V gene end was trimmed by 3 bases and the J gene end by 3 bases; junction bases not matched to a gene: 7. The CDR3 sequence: CASSISGGKLYEQYF. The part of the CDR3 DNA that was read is TGTGCCAGTAGTATTTCAGGGGGCAAGCTCTACGAG.

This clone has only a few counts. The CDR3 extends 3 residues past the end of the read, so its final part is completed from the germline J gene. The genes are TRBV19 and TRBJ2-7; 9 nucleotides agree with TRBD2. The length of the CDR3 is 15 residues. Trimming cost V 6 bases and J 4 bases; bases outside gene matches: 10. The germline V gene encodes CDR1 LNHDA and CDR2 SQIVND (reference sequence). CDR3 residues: CASSRDPGLAYEQYF. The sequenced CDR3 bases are TGTGCCAGTAGCCGAGATCCGGGACTAGCTTACGAG. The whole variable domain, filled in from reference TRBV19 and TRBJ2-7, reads DGGITQSPKYLFRKEGQNVTLSCEQNLNHDAMYWYRQDPGQGLRLIYYSQIVNDFQKGDIAEGYSVSREKKESFPLTVTSAQKNPTAFYLCASSRDPGLAYEQYFGPGTRLTVT.

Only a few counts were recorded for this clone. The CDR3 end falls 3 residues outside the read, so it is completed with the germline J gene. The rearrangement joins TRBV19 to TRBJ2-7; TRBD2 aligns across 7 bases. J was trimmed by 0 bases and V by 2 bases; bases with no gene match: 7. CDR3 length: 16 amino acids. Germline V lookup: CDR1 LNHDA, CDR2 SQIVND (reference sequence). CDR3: CASSIFAGELSYEQYF. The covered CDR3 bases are TGTGCCAGTAGTATATTCGCGGGAGAGCTCTCCTACGAG.

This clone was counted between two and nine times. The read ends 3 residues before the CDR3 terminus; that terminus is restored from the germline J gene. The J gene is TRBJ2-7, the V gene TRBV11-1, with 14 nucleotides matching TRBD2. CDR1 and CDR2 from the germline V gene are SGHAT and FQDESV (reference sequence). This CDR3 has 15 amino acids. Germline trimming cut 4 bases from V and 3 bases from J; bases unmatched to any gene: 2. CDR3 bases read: TGTGCCAGCAGCTCGGGACTAGCGGGGGTCTACGAG. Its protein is CASSSGLAGVYE. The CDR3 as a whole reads CASSSGLAGVYEQYF.

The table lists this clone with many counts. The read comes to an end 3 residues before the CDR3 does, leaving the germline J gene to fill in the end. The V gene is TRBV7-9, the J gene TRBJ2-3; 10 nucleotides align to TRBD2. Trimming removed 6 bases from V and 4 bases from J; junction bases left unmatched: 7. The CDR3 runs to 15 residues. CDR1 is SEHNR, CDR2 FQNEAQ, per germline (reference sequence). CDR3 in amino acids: CASRPTGLAPDTQYF. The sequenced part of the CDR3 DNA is TGTGCCAGCAGGCCTACGGGACTAGCGCCAGATACG. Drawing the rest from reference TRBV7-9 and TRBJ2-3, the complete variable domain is DTGVSQNPRHKITKRGQNVTFRCDPISEHNRLYWYRQTLGQGPEFLTYFQNEAQLEKSRLLSDRFSAERPKGSFSTLEIQRTEQGDSAMYLCASRPTGLAPDTQYFGPGTRLTVL.

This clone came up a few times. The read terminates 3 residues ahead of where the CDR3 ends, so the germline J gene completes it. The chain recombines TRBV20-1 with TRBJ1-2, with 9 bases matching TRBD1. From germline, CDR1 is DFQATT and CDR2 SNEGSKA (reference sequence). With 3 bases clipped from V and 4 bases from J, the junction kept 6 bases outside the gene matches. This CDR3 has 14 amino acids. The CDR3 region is CSASTTGGGYGYTF. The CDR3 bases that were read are TGCAGTGCTAGCACTACAGGGGGCGGCTATGGC.

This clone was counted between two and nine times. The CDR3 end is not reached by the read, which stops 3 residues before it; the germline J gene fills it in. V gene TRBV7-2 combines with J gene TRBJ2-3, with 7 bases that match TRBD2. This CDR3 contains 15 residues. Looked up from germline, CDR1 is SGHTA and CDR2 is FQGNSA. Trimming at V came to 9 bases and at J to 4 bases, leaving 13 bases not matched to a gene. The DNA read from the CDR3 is TGTGCCAGAAGGTCAGCGGGAACCGGCGCAGATACG. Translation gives CARRSAGTGADT. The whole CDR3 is CARRSAGTGADTQYF.

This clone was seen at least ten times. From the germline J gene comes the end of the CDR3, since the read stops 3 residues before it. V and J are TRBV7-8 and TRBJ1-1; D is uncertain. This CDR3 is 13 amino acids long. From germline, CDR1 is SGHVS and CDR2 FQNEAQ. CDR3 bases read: TGTGCCAGCAGCCCGTCACAAGGGCGCGGG. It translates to CASSPSQGRG. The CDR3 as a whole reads CASSPSQGRGAFF.

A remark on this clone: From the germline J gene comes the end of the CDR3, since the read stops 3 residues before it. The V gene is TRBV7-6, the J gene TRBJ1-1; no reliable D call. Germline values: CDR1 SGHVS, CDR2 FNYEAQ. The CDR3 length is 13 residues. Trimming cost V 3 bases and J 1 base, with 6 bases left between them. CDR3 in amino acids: CASSFRQNTEAFF. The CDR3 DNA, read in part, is TGTGCCAGCAGCTTTCGACAGAACACTGAA.

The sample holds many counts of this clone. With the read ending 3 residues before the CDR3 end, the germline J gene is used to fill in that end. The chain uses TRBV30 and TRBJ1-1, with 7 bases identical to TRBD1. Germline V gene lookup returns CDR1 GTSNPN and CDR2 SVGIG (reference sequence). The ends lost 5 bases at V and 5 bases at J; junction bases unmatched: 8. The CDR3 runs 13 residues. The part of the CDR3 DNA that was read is TGTGCCTGGGACAGGGAAGGATGGACTGAA. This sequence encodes CAWDREGWTE. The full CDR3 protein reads CAWDREGWTEAFF.

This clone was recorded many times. The CDR3 sequence: CASSPGTSPYNEQFF. Incomplete CDR3 DNA: TGTGCCAGCAGTCCCGGGACTAGTCCCTACAATGAG. The rearrangement uses TRBV2 and TRBJ2-1; 8 bases match TRBD2. The read terminates 3 residues ahead of where the CDR3 ends, so the germline J gene completes it. Germline V lookup: CDR1 SNHLY, CDR2 FYNNEI. The CDR3 sequence is 15 residues long. After removal of 5 bases from V and 2 bases from J, the junction contained 5 bases not matched to a gene. The variable domain in full, with the rest retrieved from reference TRBV2 and TRBJ2-1, is EPEVTQTPSHQVTQMGQEVILRCVPISNHLYFYWYRQILGQKVEFLVSFYNNEISEKSEIFDDQFSVERPDGSNFTLKIRSTKLEDSAMYFCASSPGTSPYNEQFFGPGTRLTVL.

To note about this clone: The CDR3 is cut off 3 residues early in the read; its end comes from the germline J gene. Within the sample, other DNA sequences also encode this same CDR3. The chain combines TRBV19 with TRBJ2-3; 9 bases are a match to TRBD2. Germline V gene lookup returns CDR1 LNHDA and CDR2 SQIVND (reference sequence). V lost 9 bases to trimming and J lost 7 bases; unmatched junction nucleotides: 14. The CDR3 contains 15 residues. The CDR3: CASSDRGRVPNTQYF. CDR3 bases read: TGTGCCAGCAGTGATCGCGGGAGGGTACCTAATACG. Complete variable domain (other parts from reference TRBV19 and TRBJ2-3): DGGITQSPKYLFRKEGQNVTLSCEQNLNHDAMYWYRQDPGQGLRLIYYSQIVNDFQKGDIAEGYSVSREKKESFPLTVTSAQKNPTAFYLCASSDRGRVPNTQYFGPGTRLTVL.

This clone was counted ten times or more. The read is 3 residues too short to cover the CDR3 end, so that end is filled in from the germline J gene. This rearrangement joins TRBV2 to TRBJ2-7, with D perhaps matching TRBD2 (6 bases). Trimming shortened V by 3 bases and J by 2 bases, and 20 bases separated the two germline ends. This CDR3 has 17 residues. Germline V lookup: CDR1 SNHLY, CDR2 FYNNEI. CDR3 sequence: CASSDDHAGKGAYEQYF. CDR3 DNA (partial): TGTGCCAGCAGTGACGACCATGCGGGAAAGGGCGCCTACGAG.

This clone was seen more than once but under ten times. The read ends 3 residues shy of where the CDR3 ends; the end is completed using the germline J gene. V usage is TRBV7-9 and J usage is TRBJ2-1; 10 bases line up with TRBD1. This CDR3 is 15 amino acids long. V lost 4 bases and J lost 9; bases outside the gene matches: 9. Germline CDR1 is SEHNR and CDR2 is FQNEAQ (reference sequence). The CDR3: CASSYPGTGEFEQFF. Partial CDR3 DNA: TGTGCCAGCAGCTATCCCGGGACAGGGGAGTTTGAG.

CDR3 residues: CASSLGHQNTEAFF. CDR3 DNA, as far as it was read: TGTGCCAGCTCACTCGGACACCAGAACACTGAA. The chain is built from TRBV18 and TRBJ1-1; D is perhaps TRBD1 (5 bases). The CDR3 end lies 3 residues beyond the end of the read and is filled in from the germline J gene. Germline CDR1 KGHSH, CDR2 LQKENI. The CDR3 totals 14 residues. The V end was cut by 4 bases, the J end by 1 base, with 10 bases between.

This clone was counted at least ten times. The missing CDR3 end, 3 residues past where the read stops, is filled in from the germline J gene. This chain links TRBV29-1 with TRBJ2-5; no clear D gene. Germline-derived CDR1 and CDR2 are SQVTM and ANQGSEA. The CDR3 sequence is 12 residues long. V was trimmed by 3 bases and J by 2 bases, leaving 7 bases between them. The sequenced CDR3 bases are TGCAGCGTTGATTCCACACAAGAGACC. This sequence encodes CSVDSTQET. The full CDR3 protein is CSVDSTQETQYF.

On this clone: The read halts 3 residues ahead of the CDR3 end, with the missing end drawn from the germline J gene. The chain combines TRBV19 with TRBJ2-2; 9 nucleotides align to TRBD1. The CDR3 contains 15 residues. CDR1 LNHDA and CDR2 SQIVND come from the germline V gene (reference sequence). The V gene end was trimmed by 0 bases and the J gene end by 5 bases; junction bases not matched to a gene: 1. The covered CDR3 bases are TGTGCCAGTAGTATAGAACAGGGGGCGACCGGGGAG. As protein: CASSIEQGATGE. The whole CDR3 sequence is CASSIEQGATGELFF.

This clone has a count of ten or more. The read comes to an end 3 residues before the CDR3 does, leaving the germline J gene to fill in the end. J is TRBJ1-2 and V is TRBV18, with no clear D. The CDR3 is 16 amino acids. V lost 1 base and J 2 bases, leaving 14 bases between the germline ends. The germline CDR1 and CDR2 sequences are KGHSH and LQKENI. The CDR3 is CASSPQLIRNNYGYTF. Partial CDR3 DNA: TGTGCCAGCTCACCACAACTGATTCGCAACAACTATGGC.

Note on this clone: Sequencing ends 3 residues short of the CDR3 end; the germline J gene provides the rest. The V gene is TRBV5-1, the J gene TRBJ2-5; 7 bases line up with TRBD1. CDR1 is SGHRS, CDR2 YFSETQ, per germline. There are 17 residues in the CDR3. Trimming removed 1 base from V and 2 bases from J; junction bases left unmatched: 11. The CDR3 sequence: CASSLFSFTGAQETQYF. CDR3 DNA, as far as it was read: TGCGCCAGCAGCTTGTTTTCTTTCACAGGGGCTCAAGAGACC.

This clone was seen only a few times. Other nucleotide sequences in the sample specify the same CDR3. The sequenced part of the CDR3 DNA is TGTGCCAGCAGCCCAGAGACAGGTGGGGGCTACGAG. It translates to CASSPETGGGYE. The whole CDR3 is CASSPETGGGYEQYF. This chain uses TRBV7-6 with TRBJ2-7, with TRBD1 as a possible D gene (6 bases). The CDR3 extends 3 residues past the end of the read, so its final part is completed from the germline J gene. Between the trimmed V and J ends, which lost 5 bases and 3 bases, there was a span of 17 bases. The CDR3 is 15 residues long. The germline CDR1 and CDR2 sequences are SGHVS and FNYEAQ.

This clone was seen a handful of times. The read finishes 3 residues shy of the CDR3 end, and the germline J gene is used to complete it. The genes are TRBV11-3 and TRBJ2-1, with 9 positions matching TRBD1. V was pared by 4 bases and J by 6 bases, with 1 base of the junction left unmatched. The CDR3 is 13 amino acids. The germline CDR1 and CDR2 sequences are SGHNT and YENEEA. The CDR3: CASSSGQGNEQFF. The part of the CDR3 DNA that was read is TGTGCCAGCAGCTCGGGACAGGGCAATGAG.

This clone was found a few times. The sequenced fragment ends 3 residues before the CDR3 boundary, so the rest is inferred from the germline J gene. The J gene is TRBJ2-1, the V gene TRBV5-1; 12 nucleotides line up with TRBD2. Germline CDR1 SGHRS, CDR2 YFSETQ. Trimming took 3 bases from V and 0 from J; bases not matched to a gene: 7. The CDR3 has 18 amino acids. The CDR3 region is CASSSGLAGVSSYNEQFF. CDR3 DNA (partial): TGCGCCAGCAGCTCGGGACTAGCGGGTGTGAGCTCCTACAATGAG.

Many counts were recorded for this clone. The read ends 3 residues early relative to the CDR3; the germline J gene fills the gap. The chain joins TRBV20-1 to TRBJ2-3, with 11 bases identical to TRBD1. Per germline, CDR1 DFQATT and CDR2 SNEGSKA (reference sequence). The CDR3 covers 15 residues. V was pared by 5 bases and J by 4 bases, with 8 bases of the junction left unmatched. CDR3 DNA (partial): TGCAGTGCTCATTCGGACAGGGGGCCCGCAGATACG. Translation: CSAHSDRGPADT. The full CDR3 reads CSAHSDRGPADTQYF.

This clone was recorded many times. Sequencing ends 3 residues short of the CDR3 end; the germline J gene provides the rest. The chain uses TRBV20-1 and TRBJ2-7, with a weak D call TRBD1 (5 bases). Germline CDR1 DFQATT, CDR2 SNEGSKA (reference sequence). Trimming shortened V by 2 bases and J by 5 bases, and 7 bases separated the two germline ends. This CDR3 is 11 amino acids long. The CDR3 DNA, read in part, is TGCAGTGCTAGAAAAGGGGACGAG. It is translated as CSARKGDE. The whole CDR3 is CSARKGDEQYF.

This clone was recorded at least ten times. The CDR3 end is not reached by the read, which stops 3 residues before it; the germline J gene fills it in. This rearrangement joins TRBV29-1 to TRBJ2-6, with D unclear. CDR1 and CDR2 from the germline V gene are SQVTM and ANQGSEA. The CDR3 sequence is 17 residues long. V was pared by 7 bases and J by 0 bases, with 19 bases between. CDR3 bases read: TGCAGCGCCATATACGGTCACCACCTCTCTGGGGCCAACGTC. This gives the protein CSAIYGHHLSGANV. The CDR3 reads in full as CSAIYGHHLSGANVLTF.

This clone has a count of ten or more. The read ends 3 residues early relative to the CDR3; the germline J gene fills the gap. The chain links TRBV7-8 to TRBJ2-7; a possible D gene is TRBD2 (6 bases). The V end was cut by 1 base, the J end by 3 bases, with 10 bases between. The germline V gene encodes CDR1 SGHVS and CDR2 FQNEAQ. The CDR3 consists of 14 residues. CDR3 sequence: CASSLGLASYEQYF. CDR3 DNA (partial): TGTGCCAGCAGCTTAGGCCTAGCGAGCTACGAG. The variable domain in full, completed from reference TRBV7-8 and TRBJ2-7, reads GAGVSQSPRYKVAKRGQDVALRCDPISGHVSLFWYQQALGQGPEFLTYFQNEAQLDKSGLPSDRFFAERPEGSVSTLKIQRTQQEDSAVYLCASSLGLASYEQYFGPGTRLTVT.

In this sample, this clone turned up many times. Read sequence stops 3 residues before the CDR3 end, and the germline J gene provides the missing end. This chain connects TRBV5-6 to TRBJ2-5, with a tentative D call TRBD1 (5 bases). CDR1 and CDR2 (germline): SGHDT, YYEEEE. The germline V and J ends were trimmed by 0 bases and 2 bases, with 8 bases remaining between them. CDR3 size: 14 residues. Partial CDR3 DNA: TGTGCCAGCAGCTTGGGGGCAGGGCAAGAGACC. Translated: CASSLGAGQET. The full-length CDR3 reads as CASSLGAGQETQYF.

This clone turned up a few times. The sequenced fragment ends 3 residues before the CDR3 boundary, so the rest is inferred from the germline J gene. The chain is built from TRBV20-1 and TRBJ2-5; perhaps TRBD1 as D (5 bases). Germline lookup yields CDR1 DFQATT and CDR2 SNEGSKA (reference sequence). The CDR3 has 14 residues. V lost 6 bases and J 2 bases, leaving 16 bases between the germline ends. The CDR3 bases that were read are TGCAGTGCCCTGAACCCGACAGCACAAGAGACC. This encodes CSALNPTAQET. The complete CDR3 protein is CSALNPTAQETQYF.

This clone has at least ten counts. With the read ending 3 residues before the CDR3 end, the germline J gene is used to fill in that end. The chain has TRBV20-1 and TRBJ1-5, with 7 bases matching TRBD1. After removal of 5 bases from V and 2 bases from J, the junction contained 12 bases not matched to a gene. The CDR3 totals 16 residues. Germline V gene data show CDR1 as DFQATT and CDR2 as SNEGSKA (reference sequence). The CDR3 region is CSAFGQERFGNQPQHF. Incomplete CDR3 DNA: TGCAGTGCTTTTGGACAGGAAAGGTTTGGCAATCAGCCC.

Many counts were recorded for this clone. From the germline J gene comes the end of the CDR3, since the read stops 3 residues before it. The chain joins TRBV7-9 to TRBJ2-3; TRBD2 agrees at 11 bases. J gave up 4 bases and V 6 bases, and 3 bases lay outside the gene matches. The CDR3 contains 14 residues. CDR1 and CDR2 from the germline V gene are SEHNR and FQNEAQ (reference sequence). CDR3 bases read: TGTGCCAGCAGACTAGCGGGAGTTCCAGATACG. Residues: CASRLAGVPDT. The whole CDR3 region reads CASRLAGVPDTQYF.

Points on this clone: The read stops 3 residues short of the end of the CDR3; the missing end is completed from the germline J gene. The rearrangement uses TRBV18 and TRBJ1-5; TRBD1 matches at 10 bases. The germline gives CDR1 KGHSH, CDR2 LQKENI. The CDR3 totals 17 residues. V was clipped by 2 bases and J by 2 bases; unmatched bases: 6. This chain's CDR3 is CASSPATGGLGNQPQHF. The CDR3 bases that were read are TGTGCCAGCTCACCAGCGACAGGGGGCCTGGGCAATCAGCCC.

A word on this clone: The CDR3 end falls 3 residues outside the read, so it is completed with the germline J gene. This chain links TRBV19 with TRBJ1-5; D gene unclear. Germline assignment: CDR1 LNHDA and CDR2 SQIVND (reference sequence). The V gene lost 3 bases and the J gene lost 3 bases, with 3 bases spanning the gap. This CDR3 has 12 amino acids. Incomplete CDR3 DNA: TGTGCCAGTAGTATCCTCAATCAGCCC. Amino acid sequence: CASSILNQP. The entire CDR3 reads CASSILNQPQHF.